The 28 T cell receptor beta chains below come from one sample, sequenced in a study of blood T cell repertoires in COVID-19. Generated by immunoSEQ multiplex PCR, the TCRdb table keeps only in-frame clones and is missing some. The sample lists 150,000 to 200,000 clones; under 85% were seen once. Sequenced material: peripheral blood. The receptors were gathered from a man aged 65 to 79 who had recovered from COVID-19.

The chain joins TRBV6-1 to TRBJ1-1, with D possibly being TRBD1 (6 bases). CDR3 size: 16 residues. Looked up from germline, CDR1 is MNHNS and CDR2 is SASEGT. V shed 6 bases and J shed 5 bases, with 22 bases lying between them. CDR3 in DNA: TGTGCCAGCAGGGAAAGAGCAGGGGCCGCAACGACTGAAGCTTTCTTT. Amino acids: CASRERAGAATTEAFF.

The rearrangement uses TRBV25-1 and TRBJ2-2, with 8 bases that match TRBD1. The trim removed 6 bases at V and 3 bases at J, leaving 6 bases unmatched. The CDR3 totals 15 residues. Germline values: CDR1 MGHDK, CDR2 SYGVNS. In DNA form, the CDR3 reads TGTGCCAGCAGCGCCAGGGGGCGCGACACCGGGGAGCTGTTTTTT. Protein sequence: CASSARGRDTGELFF.

The rearrangement links TRBV19 to TRBJ1-2; 9 nucleotides align to TRBD1. The J segment lost 2 bases and the V segment lost 0 bases, leaving 4 bases of the junction unmatched. CDR1 is LNHDA, CDR2 SQIVND, per germline (reference sequence). The CDR3 covers 16 residues. The CDR3 nucleotides are TGTGCCAGTAGTATAGACACCGGGACAGGGAACTATGGCTACACCTTC. Translation: CASSIDTGTGNYGYTF.

This clone is classed as medium-sized. The chain couples TRBV11-2 to TRBJ1-6, with 7 bases fitting TRBD1. The CDR3 loop spans 13 amino acids. Looked up from germline, CDR1 is SGHAT and CDR2 is FQNNGV. With V trimmed by 10 bases and J by 5 bases, 5 bases remained unmatched. Here the CDR3 reads CATGQDNNSPLHF. The CDR3 bases are TGTGCCACCGGACAGGACAATAATTCACCCCTCCACTTT.

The V and J genes are TRBV9 and TRBJ2-2; a possible D gene is TRBD2 (6 bases). The length of the CDR3 is 14 residues. The germline CDR1 and CDR2 sequences are SGDLS and YYNGEE. Trimming cost V 0 bases and J 6 bases, with 9 bases left between them. The CDR3 bases are TGTGCCAGCAGCGTAGAGCCGGGAGCCGGGGAGCTGTTTTTT. Translating it yields CASSVEPGAGELFF.

This rearrangement joins TRBV4-3 to TRBJ1-2; D possibly corresponds to TRBD1 (6 bases). CDR1 LGHNA and CDR2 YSLEER come from the germline V gene. V lost 1 base and J 4 bases, leaving 13 bases between the germline ends. The CDR3 consists of 15 residues. CDR3 nucleotide sequence: TGCGCCAGCAGCCAAGCTGGTTACAGGGCCTATGGCTACACCTTC. Protein product: CASSQAGYRAYGYTF.

The V call is TRBV7-9, the J call TRBJ1-1; D perhaps matches TRBD1 (5 bases). Germline V gives CDR1 SEHNR, CDR2 FQNEAQ (reference sequence). The CDR3 consists of 12 residues. The V gene lost 3 bases and the J gene lost 8 bases, with 10 bases spanning the gap. In DNA, the CDR3 is TGTGCCAGCAGCTTCACAGGCGACGAAGCTTTCTTT. This encodes CASSFTGDEAFF.

V gene TRBV27 combines with J gene TRBJ1-1; TRBD1 aligns across 7 bases. V shed 2 bases and J 1 base; nucleotides not matched to a gene: 10. This CDR3 is built from 17 residues. The germline CDR1 and CDR2 sequences are MNHEY and SMNVEV (reference sequence). The DNA for the CDR3 is TGTGCCAGCAGTTTAATAACCCCGACAGGGCGGAACACTGAAGCTTTCTTT. It codes for CASSLITPTGRNTEAFF.

J is TRBJ2-2 and V is TRBV11-3, with TRBD1 matching over 9 bases. The CDR3 runs 14 residues. V lost 5 bases, J lost 7 bases, and 5 bases stayed unmatched. Germline V gives CDR1 SGHNT, CDR2 YENEEA. For the CDR3, the DNA is TGTGCCAGCAGCCCAGACAGGGGGATCGGGGAGCTGTTTTTT. Its translation: CASSPDRGIGELFF.

Details on this clone: Other nucleotide sequences from this sample produce the same CDR3. This rearrangement joins TRBV5-1 to TRBJ2-7; 7 nucleotides align to TRBD1. The V gene end was trimmed by 4 bases and the J gene end by 2 bases; junction bases not matched to a gene: 3. From germline, CDR1 is SGHRS and CDR2 YFSETQ. The CDR3 runs to 13 residues. This CDR3 is CASSPDRTYEQYF. The CDR3 DNA is TGCGCCAGCAGCCCGGACAGGACCTACGAGCAGTACTTC.

The chain couples TRBV6-2 or TRBV6-3 to TRBJ1-5; 8 positions agree with TRBD1. The germline gives CDR1 MNHEY, CDR2 SVGEGT. The length of the CDR3 is 15 residues. The trim removed 2 bases at V and 4 bases at J, leaving 4 bases unmatched. CDR3 in DNA: TGTGCCAGCAGTTACCCTCGGACAGGGAATCAGCCCCAGCATTTT. This gives the protein CASSYPRTGNQPQHF.

The CDR3 DNA reads as TGTGCCATCAGCCTAGACAGGGCGTATGGCTACACCTTC. Translating gives CAISLDRAYGYTF. The chain combines TRBV10-3 with TRBJ1-2, with 7 bases lining up with TRBD1. This CDR3 spans 13 amino acids. The germline V gene encodes CDR1 ENHRY and CDR2 SYGVKD. Trimming took 6 bases from V and 5 from J; bases not matched to a gene: 6.

This clone was counted once. The chain has TRBV5-1 and TRBJ1-1, with D hard to call. CDR1 SGHRS and CDR2 YFSETQ come from the germline V gene. The CDR3 sequence is 14 residues long. The V end was cut by 0 bases, the J end by 2 bases, with 8 bases between. The CDR3 DNA is TGCGCCAGCAGCTTGGTGGCAGGTAACACTGAAGCTTTCTTT. Protein: CASSLVAGNTEAFF.

The genes are TRBV2 and TRBJ2-7; D perhaps matches TRBD2 (5 bases). Trimming cost V 5 bases and J 1 base, with 6 bases left between them. Germline V gene lookup returns CDR1 SNHLY and CDR2 FYNNEI. The CDR3 extends over 12 amino acids. In DNA, the CDR3 is TGTGCCAGCAGTTGGACTTCCTACGAGCAGTACTTC. It yields the protein CASSWTSYEQYF.

The chain uses TRBV3-1 (or the pseudogene TRBV3-2) and TRBJ2-3; D ambiguous. The CDR3 runs 15 residues. Trimming removed 3 bases from V and 1 base from J, with 11 bases in between. CDR1 and CDR2 (germline): LGHDT, YNNKEL (reference sequence). The DNA for the CDR3 is TGTGCCAGCAGCCATGGGCAACCTCGCACAGATACGCAGTATTTT. This gives the protein CASSHGQPRTDTQYF.

This rearrangement joins TRBV18 to TRBJ2-1; maybe TRBD2 (5 bases). V was pared by 2 bases and J by 8 bases, with 7 bases between. The length of the CDR3 is 12 residues. CDR1 is KGHSH, CDR2 LQKENI, per germline. The CDR3 loop reads CASSPWEYEQFF. DNA of the CDR3: TGTGCCAGCTCACCATGGGAGTATGAGCAGTTCTTC.

The chain combines TRBV3-1 (or the pseudogene TRBV3-2) with TRBJ2-3; 12 bases line up with TRBD2. V lost 0 bases to trimming and J lost 1 base; unmatched junction nucleotides: 8. CDR3 length: 19 amino acids. Germline V lookup: CDR1 LGHDT, CDR2 YNNKEL (reference sequence). This chain's CDR3 is CASSQDEGLAGLGTDTQYF. CDR3 in DNA: TGTGCCAGCAGCCAAGATGAGGGACTAGCGGGTTTGGGCACAGATACGCAGTATTTT.

CDR3 sequence (DNA): TGTGCCAGCAGCCAAGATAGGGTGGGGGCGCTAGGCTACACCTTC. Its translation is CASSQDRVGALGYTF. The chain has TRBV3-1 (or the pseudogene TRBV3-2) and TRBJ1-2, with D tentatively TRBD1 (6 bases). V dropped 0 bases and J dropped 8 bases, with 16 bases sitting between them. The CDR3 sequence is 15 residues long. Looked up from germline, CDR1 is LGHDT and CDR2 is YNNKEL (reference sequence).

V and J are TRBV9 and TRBJ2-3; weak D call: TRBD2 (6 bases). Germline loops: CDR1 SGDLS, CDR2 YYNGEE. V gave up 1 base and J gave up 4 bases, with 22 bases separating them. This CDR3 contains 18 residues. Here the CDR3 DNA reads TGTGCCAGCAGCGTATCCCCACTGGGCGGGGACGGGCCAGATACGCAGTATTTT. Translation: CASSVSPLGGDGPDTQYF.

The chain uses TRBV18 and TRBJ1-1; tentatively, D is TRBD1 (5 bases). Trimming stripped 5 bases from V and 1 base from J, with 8 bases between. From germline, CDR1 is KGHSH and CDR2 LQKENI. The CDR3 runs 13 residues. In nucleotides, the CDR3 is TGTGCCAGCTCAAACGGACAGAACACTGAAGCTTTCTTT. As protein: CASSNGQNTEAFF.

This clone was picked up one time. The V call is TRBV7-2, the J call TRBJ2-1; 11 nucleotides agree with TRBD2. Unmatched junction bases numbered 7, after V lost 6 bases and J lost 3 bases. Per the germline V gene, CDR1 is SGHTA and CDR2 is FQGNSA. There are 16 residues in the CDR3. The CDR3 nucleotides are TGTGCCAGCAGTCCCGGGACTAGCGGCCTCTACAATGAGCAGTTCTTC. Protein product: CASSPGTSGLYNEQFF. The whole variable domain, remainder taken from reference TRBV7-2 and TRBJ2-1, is GAGVSQSPSNKVTEKGKDVELRCDPISGHTALYWYRQSLGQGLEFLIYFQGNSAPDKSGLPSDRFSAERTGGSVSTLTIQRTQQEDSAVYLCASSPGTSGLYNEQFFGPGTRLTVL.

This chain connects TRBV6-5 to TRBJ2-7; 10 bases are a match to TRBD1. The J segment lost 3 bases and the V segment lost 6 bases, leaving 5 bases of the junction unmatched. Germline CDR1 and CDR2: MNHEY and SVGAGI. This CDR3 contains 14 residues. The CDR3 nucleotides are TGTGCCAGCAGCTCCCGGACAGGGGGCTACGAGCAGTACTTC. Amino acids: CASSSRTGGYEQYF.

This clone was detected only once. The chain employs TRBV5-8 and TRBJ2-1, with D possibly matching TRBD2 (7 bases). The length of the CDR3 is 17 residues. V gave up 0 bases and J gave up 9 bases, with 22 bases separating them. CDR1 and CDR2 (germline): SGHTS, YDEGEE. The CDR3 DNA reads TGTGCCAGCAGCTTGGGCCATCTTGGGGGGGCGCAAGGTGAGCAGTTCTTC. Translated, it gives CASSLGHLGGAQGEQFF.

This chain joins TRBV6-6 and TRBJ2-7; TRBD2 is a possible D gene (5 bases). Trimming removed 0 bases at V and 6 bases at J, with 15 bases between. There are 15 residues in the CDR3. Per the germline V gene, CDR1 is MNHNY and CDR2 is SVGAGI (reference sequence). CDR3 sequence reads: CASSYSDSVETEQYF. Here the CDR3 DNA reads TGTGCCAGCAGTTACTCGGATAGCGTCGAGACCGAGCAGTACTTC.

The chain joins TRBV12-3 or TRBV12-4 to TRBJ2-7, with D possibly matching TRBD1 (5 bases). Trimming stripped 2 bases from V and 4 bases from J, with 6 bases between. The length of the CDR3 is 12 residues. CDR3 sequence (DNA): TGTGCCAGCAGTTTACAGGGATACGAGCAGTACTTC. Its protein product is CASSLQGYEQYF.

The genes are TRBV29-1 and TRBJ2-1, with D perhaps matching TRBD2 (5 bases). The ends were cut back, 2 bases at V and 6 bases at J, with 14 bases in the middle. The CDR3 runs to 14 residues. Germline assignment: CDR1 SQVTM and CDR2 ANQGSEA. CDR3 sequence: CSVELSGKINEQFF. DNA of the CDR3: TGCAGCGTTGAACTGAGCGGAAAGATCAATGAGCAGTTCTTC.

The chain joins TRBV29-1 to TRBJ2-5; tentatively, D is TRBD1 (5 bases). The CDR3 extends over 12 amino acids. The V end was cut by 7 bases, the J end by 5 bases, with 14 bases between. Germline assignment: CDR1 SQVTM and CDR2 ANQGSEA. The CDR3 spells CSAGQNQETQYF. The CDR3 region has the DNA TGCAGCGCTGGACAAAATCAGGAGACCCAGTACTTC.

V and J are TRBV19 and TRBJ2-7, with a possible D match to TRBD1 (5 bases). The V and J ends lost 5 bases and 6 bases respectively, with 17 bases between them. From germline, CDR1 is LNHDA and CDR2 SQIVND (reference sequence). This CDR3 spans 14 amino acids. CDR3 DNA sequence: TGTGCCAGTAGTCACAGGACCGATGGTTCCGAGCAGTACTTC. This sequence encodes CASSHRTDGSEQYF.